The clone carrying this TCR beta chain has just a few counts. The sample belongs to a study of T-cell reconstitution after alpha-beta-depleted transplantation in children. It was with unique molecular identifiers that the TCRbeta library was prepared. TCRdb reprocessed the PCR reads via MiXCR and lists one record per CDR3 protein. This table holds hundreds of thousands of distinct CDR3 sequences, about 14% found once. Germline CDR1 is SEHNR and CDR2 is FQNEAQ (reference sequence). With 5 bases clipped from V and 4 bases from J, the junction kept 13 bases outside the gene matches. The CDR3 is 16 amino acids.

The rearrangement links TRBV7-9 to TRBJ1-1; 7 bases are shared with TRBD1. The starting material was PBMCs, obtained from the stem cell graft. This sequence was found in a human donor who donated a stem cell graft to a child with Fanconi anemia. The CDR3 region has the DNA TGTGCCAGCAGCCCCCCGACAGGGCCGAGGAGCACTGAAGCTTTCTTT. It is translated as CASSPPTGPRSTEAFF. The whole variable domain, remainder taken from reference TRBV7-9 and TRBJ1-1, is DTGVSQNPRHKITKRGQNVTFRCDPISEHNRLYWYRQTLGQGPEFLTYFQNEAQLEKSRLLSDRFSAERPKGSFSTLEIQRTEQGDSAMYLCASSPPTGPRSTEAFFGQGTRLTVV.